In its sample, the clone carrying this T cell receptor beta chain was seen a few times. The method was immunoSEQ multiplex PCR; TCRdb's version includes in-frame clones alone and lacks a portion of them. Altogether about 88,000 clones are present, 90% being singletons, with the ten largest covering around 1.6%. The data derive from a study of blood T cell repertoires in COVID-19. Overall study context: COVID-19 samples from acute and convalescent phases originated in the United States, Italy and Spain.

This CDR3 region has 13 residues. Trimming shortened V by 0 bases and J by 6 bases, and 12 bases separated the two germline ends. Per germline, CDR1 GTSNPN and CDR2 SVGIG (reference sequence). The sequence was obtained from a man aged 55 to 70 with acute or convalescent COVID-19. The genes are TRBV30 and TRBJ2-7, with D perhaps matching TRBD2 (6 bases). What was sequenced was peripheral blood. CDR3 DNA: TGTGCCTGGAGTGTAAATCGGGAGCGCGAGCAGTACTTC. Protein product: CAWSVNREREQYF.